Listed here are 16 T cell receptor beta chains from one sample, sequenced in a study of long-term antiretroviral therapy in people with HIV. Version v3.0 of the immunoSEQ assay was performed at survey level. The method was immunoSEQ multiplex PCR; TCRdb's version includes in-frame clones alone and lacks a portion of them. Among about 35,000 clones listed, 90% to 95% were seen once. Sequenced material: unsorted PBMCs, taken 4.1 years after starting antiretroviral therapy. These receptor sequences come from a woman between 50 and 59 years old with HIV.

This chain links TRBV5-1 with TRBJ2-3; TRBD2 matches at 8 bases. In germline, CDR1 is SGHRS, CDR2 YFSETQ. Trimming took 2 bases from V and 2 from J; bases not matched to a gene: 4. This CDR3 spans 15 amino acids. CDR3 in DNA: TGCGCCAGCAGCTTAGCGGGGGTCTTCACAGATACGCAGTATTTT. It translates to CASSLAGVFTDTQYF. Filled out from reference TRBV5-1 and TRBJ2-3, the complete variable domain reads KAGVTQTPRYLIKTRGQQVTLSCSPISGHRSVSWYQQTPGQGLQFLFEYFSETQRNKGNFPGRFSGRQFSNSRSEMNVSTLELGDSALYLCASSLAGVFTDTQYFGPGTRLTVL.

The chain's CDR3 is CASSGRDRLITDTQYF. The CDR3, as DNA: TGTGCCAGCAGCGGACGGGACAGGTTGATCACAGATACGCAGTATTTT. The gene calls are TRBV9 and TRBJ2-3, with TRBD1 matching 8 bases. This CDR3 comprises 16 residues. In germline, CDR1 is SGDLS, CDR2 YYNGEE. V lost 3 bases, J lost 2 bases, and 8 bases stayed unmatched.

The chain combines TRBV5-1 with TRBJ1-2; unclear D gene. Germline-derived CDR1 and CDR2 are SGHRS and YFSETQ. The CDR3 sequence is 15 residues long. The V and J ends lost 0 bases and 1 base respectively, with 10 bases between them. The CDR3 coding sequence is TGCGCCAGCAGCTTGGATGCATTTATTAACTATGGCTACACCTTC. Its translation: CASSLDAFINYGYTF.

J is TRBJ2-3 and V is TRBV15, with D possibly being TRBD2 (6 bases). V lost 4 bases, J lost 2 bases, and 13 bases lay in between. The CDR3 has 15 residues. Germline V gene lookup returns CDR1 LNHNV and CDR2 YYDKDF (reference sequence). CDR3 coding DNA: TGTGCCACCAGCAAACGGGGGAGTTCCACAGATACGCAGTATTTT. Translating gives CATSKRGSSTDTQYF.

The chain recombines TRBV27 with TRBJ2-7, with 10 bases lining up with TRBD1. V was pared by 6 bases and J by 5 bases, with 7 bases of the junction left unmatched. Germline CDR1 and CDR2: MNHEY and SMNVEV (reference sequence). CDR3 length: 14 residues. CDR3 DNA sequence: TGTGCCAGCAGACTCCGGGACAGGGGCCACGAGCAGTACTTC. Translated: CASRLRDRGHEQYF.

This clone was seen a single time. The chain recombines TRBV5-4 with TRBJ1-2; D is undetermined. The CDR3 contains 13 residues. Between the trimmed V and J ends, which lost 2 bases and 4 bases, there was a span of 9 bases. Per the germline V gene, CDR1 is SGHNT and CDR2 is YYREEE (reference sequence). This CDR3 is CASSFTVSYGYTF. CDR3 coding DNA: TGTGCCAGCAGCTTCACAGTGAGCTATGGCTACACCTTC.

The chain has TRBV5-1 and TRBJ2-2, with TRBD1 identical over 8 bases. With V trimmed by 4 bases and J by 1 base, 9 bases remained unmatched. CDR3 size: 17 residues. The germline CDR1 and CDR2 sequences are SGHRS and YFSETQ. The CDR3 nucleotides read TGCGCCAGCAGCCCCCCGGTAGGGACAGGGAACACCGGGGAGCTGTTTTTT. It specifies CASSPPVGTGNTGELFF.

V gene TRBV5-6 combines with J gene TRBJ2-1, with no clear D. Trimming left V 4 bases short and J 9 bases short, with 11 bases between. This CDR3 is built from 12 residues. Per the germline V gene, CDR1 is SGHDT and CDR2 is YYEEEE. The CDR3 DNA follows: TGTGCCAGCAGCAGAAGACGCGGTGAGCAGTTCTTC. Translated, it gives CASSRRRGEQFF.

This clone has just one count. The chain carries TRBV11-1 and TRBJ2-3, with 8 bases that match TRBD2. This CDR3 is built from 15 residues. Germline values: CDR1 SGHAT, CDR2 FQDESV (reference sequence). J was trimmed by 2 bases and V by 5 bases; bases with no gene match: 6. CDR3 in DNA: TGTGCCAGCAGCCAGATCGGGGGGGTCACAGATACGCAGTATTTT. As protein: CASSQIGGVTDTQYF.

The gene calls are TRBV19 and TRBJ1-5; the D gene is possibly TRBD1 (5 bases). The CDR3 extends over 16 amino acids. The V and J ends lost 3 bases and 1 base respectively, with 13 bases between them. Germline V gene lookup returns CDR1 LNHDA and CDR2 SQIVND (reference sequence). This CDR3 reads CASSIRGSLSNQPQHF. CDR3 DNA: TGTGCCAGTAGTATTCGGGGGAGTTTAAGCAATCAGCCCCAGCATTTT.

The genes are TRBV4-3 and TRBJ2-6, with 7 bases that match TRBD1. The germline V gene encodes CDR1 LGHNA and CDR2 YSLEER. The CDR3 has 19 residues. Trimming at V came to 0 bases and at J to 0 bases, leaving 8 bases not matched to a gene. CDR3 sequence (DNA): TGCGCCAGCAGCCAAGATCGGGACAGCTACAGCTCTGGGGCCAACGTCCTGACTTTC. Its translation is CASSQDRDSYSSGANVLTF.

This chain links TRBV7-2 with TRBJ1-1, with a possible D match to TRBD1 (5 bases). The CDR3 is made up of 14 amino acids. Deletions cut 1 base from V and 1 base from J, with 7 bases between. In germline, CDR1 is SGHTA, CDR2 FQGNSA. The chain's CDR3 is CASSLVTGNTEAFF. As DNA, the CDR3 is TGTGCCAGCAGCTTAGTTACAGGGAACACTGAAGCTTTCTTT.

V and J are TRBV27 and TRBJ2-1; a possible D gene is TRBD1 (5 bases). CDR1 and CDR2 (germline): MNHEY, SMNVEV (reference sequence). This CDR3 has 15 amino acids. V was pared by 7 bases and J by 5 bases, with 18 bases between. In DNA, the CDR3 is TGTGCCAGCACCTCACTCCCCGCAGGGCACAATGAGCAGTTCTTC. Translated, it gives CASTSLPAGHNEQFF.

The chain links TRBV9 to TRBJ2-3, with D unclear. V lost 0 bases, J lost 4 bases, and 12 bases lay in between. Germline lookup yields CDR1 SGDLS and CDR2 YYNGEE. This CDR3 contains 15 residues. The CDR3 sequence is CASSVGGRQADTQYF. The CDR3 DNA reads as TGTGCCAGCAGCGTAGGTGGCAGGCAGGCAGATACGCAGTATTTT.

The V call is TRBV6-5, the J call TRBJ1-1, with D unclear. V lost 5 bases, J lost 5 bases, and 12 bases lay in between. CDR3 length: 13 residues. Germline V gives CDR1 MNHEY, CDR2 SVGAGI. The CDR3: CASSLISRTEAFF. CDR3 nucleotides: TGTGCCAGCAGTCTTATCTCGAGGACTGAAGCTTTCTTT.

This clone appeared a single time. The chain carries TRBV12-5 and TRBJ2-1; weak D call: TRBD1 (6 bases). Germline assignment: CDR1 LGHNT and CDR2 FRNRAP. V lost 0 bases and J 7 bases, leaving 19 bases between the germline ends. There are 17 residues in the CDR3. CDR3 in amino acids: CASGLVAQGYFPNEQFF. Here the CDR3 DNA reads TGTGCTAGTGGTTTGGTAGCACAGGGATATTTTCCGAATGAGCAGTTCTTC.